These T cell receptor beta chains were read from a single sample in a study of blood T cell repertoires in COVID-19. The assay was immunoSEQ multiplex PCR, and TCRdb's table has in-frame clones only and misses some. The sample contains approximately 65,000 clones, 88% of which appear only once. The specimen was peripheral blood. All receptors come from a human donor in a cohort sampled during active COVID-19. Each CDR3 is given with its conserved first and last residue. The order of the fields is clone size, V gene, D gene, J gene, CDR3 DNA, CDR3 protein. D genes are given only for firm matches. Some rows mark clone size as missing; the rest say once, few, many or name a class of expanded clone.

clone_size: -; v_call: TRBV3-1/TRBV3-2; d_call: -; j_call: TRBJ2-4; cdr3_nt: TGTGCCAGCAGCCAACAGGGTTCCAAAAACATTCAGTACTTC; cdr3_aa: CASSQQGSKNIQYF
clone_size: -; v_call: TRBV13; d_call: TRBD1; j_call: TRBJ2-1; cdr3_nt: TGTGCCAGCAGCTTAGCCTGGACAGGGGGCACTGAGCAGTTCTTC; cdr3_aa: CASSLAWTGGTEQFF
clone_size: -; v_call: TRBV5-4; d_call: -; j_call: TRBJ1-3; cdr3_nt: TGTGCCAGCAGCACCTGGGAGAGGGGAAACACCATATATTTT; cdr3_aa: CASSTWERGNTIYF
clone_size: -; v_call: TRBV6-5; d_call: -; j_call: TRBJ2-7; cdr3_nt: TGTGCCAGCAGTTACGCAGGATTTTCCTACGAGCAGTACTTC; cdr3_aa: CASSYAGFSYEQYF
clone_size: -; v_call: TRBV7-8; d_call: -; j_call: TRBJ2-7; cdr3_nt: TGTGCCAGCAGCTTAGGAGCTCGGGGCGAGCAGTACTTC; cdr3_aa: CASSLGARGEQYF
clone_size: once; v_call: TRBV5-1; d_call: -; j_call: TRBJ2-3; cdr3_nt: TGCGCCAGCAGCTTGGGCACTGCGACAGATACGCAGTATTTT; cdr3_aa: CASSLGTATDTQYF
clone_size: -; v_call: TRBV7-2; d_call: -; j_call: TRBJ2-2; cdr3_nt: TGTGCCAGCAGCTTAGAGCACTTCTCCGCGAACACCGGGGAGCTGTTTTTT; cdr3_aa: CASSLEHFSANTGELFF
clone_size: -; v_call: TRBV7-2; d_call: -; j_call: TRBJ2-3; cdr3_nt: TGTGCCAGCAGCTTAGCGGCGGGACGCACAGATACGCAGTATTTT; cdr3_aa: CASSLAAGRTDTQYF
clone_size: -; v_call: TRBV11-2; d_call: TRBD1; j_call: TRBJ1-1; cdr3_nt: TGTGCCAGCAGCTTAGCCCGGGGACAGGGGGGGAAAGCTTTCTTT; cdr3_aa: CASSLARGQGGKAFF
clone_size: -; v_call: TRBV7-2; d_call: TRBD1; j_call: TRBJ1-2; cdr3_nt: TGTGCCAGCAGATCTCCGGGACAGACATATGGCTACACCTTC; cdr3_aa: CASRSPGQTYGYTF
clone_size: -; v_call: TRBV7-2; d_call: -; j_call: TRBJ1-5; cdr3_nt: TGTGCCAGCAGCCCCCGCCGGGACAACAATCAGCCCCAGCATTTT; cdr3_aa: CASSPRRDNNQPQHF
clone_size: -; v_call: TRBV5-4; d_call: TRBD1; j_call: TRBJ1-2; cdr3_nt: TGTGCCAGCAGTTTTGGACAGGGGATCCTTAACTATGGCTACACCTTC; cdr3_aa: CASSFGQGILNYGYTF
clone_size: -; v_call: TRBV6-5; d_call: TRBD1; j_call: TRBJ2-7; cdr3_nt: TGTGCCAGCAGTTACTCGACAGGGGTTTATGGCGAGCAGTACTTC; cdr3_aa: CASSYSTGVYGEQYF
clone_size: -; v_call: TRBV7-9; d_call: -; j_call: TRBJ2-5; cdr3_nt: TGTGCCAGCAGCCAAGTCCGGGGGGAGACCCAGTACTTC; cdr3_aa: CASSQVRGETQYF
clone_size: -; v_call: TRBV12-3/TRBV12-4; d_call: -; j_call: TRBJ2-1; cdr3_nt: TGTGCCAGCAGTTTTTCAGGGGTCGAGCAGTTCTTC; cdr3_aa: CASSFSGVEQFF
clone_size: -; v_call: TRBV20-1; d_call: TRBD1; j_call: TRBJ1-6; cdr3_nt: TGCAGTGCTAGTCAGGGGGGTATGGGTTCACCCCTCCACTTT; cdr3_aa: CSASQGGMGSPLHF
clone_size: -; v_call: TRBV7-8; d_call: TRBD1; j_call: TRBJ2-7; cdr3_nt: TGTGCCAGCAGCACACGACAGGGTTGGTCCTACGAGCAGTACTTC; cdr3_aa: CASSTRQGWSYEQYF
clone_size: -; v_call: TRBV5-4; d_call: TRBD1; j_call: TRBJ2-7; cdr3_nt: TGTGCCAGCAGCTTGGTGGGACAGGGGTCCTACGAGCAGTACTTC; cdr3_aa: CASSLVGQGSYEQYF
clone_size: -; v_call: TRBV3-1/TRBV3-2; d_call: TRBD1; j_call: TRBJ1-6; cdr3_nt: TGTGCCAGCAGCCGGGGACAGAAGGCTTCACCCCTCCACTTT; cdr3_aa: CASSRGQKASPLHF
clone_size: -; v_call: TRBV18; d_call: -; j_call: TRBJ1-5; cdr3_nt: TGTGCCAGCTCACCACGGGCAGCCAATCAGCCCCAGCATTTT; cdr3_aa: CASSPRAANQPQHF
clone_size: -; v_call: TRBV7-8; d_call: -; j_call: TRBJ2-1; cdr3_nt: TGTGCCAGCAGCAAAAGAAGAGGAGGTGGTGGGTACAATGAGCAGTTCTTC; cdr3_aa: CASSKRRGGGGYNEQFF
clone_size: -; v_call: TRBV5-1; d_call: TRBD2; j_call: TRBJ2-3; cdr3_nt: TGCGCCAGCAGCTCTGGACTAGTCTACTACACAGATACGCAGTATTTT; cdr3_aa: CASSSGLVYYTDTQYF
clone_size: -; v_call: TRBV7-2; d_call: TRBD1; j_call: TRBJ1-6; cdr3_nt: TGTGCCAGCAGTACCGGGACAGGGGGTTCACCCCTCCACTTT; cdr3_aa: CASSTGTGGSPLHF
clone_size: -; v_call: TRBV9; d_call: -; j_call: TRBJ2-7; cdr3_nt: TGTGCCAGCAGCGTAGAGGGGTGGAGACGACCCACCTTCGAGCAGTACTTC; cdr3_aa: CASSVEGWRRPTFEQYF
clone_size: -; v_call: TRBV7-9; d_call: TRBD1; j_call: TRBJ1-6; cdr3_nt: TGTGCCAGCAGCTTACGGGACAGGGCTAATTCACCCCTCCACTTT; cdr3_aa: CASSLRDRANSPLHF
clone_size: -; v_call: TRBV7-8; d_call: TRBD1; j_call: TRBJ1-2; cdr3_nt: TGTGCCAGCAGCTTAGTTCGGACAGGGGATCGTGATGGCTACACCTTC; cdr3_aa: CASSLVRTGDRDGYTF
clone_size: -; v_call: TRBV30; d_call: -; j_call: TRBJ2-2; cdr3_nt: TGTGCCTGGAGGGCGACTATATCGTTATCCGGGGAGCTGTTTTTT; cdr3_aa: CAWRATISLSGELFF
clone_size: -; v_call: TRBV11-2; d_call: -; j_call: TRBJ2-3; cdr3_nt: TGTGCCAGCAGCCAAAACACAGATACGCAGTATTTT; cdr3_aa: CASSQNTDTQYF
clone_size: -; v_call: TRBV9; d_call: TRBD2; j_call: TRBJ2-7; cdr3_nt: TGTGCCAGCAGCCCAACTAGCGTGGACTACGAGCAGTACTTC; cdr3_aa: CASSPTSVDYEQYF
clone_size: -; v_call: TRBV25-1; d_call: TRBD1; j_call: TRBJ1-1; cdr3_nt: TGTGCCAGCAGTGAATCTAAGGGAAGGCGGGACAGGGGTCCTGAAGCTTTCTTT; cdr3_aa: CASSESKGRRDRGPEAFF
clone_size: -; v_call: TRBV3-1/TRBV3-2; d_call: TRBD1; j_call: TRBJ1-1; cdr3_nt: TGTGCCAGCAGCCCCCAGGGGGCGCCCGGCACTGAAGCTTTCTTT; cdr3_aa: CASSPQGAPGTEAFF
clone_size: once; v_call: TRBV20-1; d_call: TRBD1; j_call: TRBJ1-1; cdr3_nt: TGCAGTGCTAGTGCCACGCCGGGACAGGGGGCTGGGGGCACTGAAGCTTTCTTT; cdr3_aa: CSASATPGQGAGGTEAFF
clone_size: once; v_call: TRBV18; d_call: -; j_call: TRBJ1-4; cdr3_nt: TGTGCCAGCTCACCAGGGAGAGGTGAAAAACTGTTTTTT; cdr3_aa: CASSPGRGEKLFF
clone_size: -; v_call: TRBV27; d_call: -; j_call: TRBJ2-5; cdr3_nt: TGTGCCAGCAGTAGGGGTCGAGAGACCCAGTACTTC; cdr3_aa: CASSRGRETQYF
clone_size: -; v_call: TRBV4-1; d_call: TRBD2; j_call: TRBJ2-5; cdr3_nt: TGCGCCAGCAGCCAGCCTGGGACTAGCGTAGCTGAGACCCAGTACTTC; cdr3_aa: CASSQPGTSVAETQYF
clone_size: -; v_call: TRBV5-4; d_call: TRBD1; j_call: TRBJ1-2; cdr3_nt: TGTGCCAGCAGCCGACAGGGGGCCCTGAACTATGGCTACACCTTC; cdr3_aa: CASSRQGALNYGYTF
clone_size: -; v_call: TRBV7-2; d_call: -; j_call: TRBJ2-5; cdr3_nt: TGTGCCAGCAGTAGGGGCAGGAATAGGGGAGAGACCCAGTACTTC; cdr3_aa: CASSRGRNRGETQYF
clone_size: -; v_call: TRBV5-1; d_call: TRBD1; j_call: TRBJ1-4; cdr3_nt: TGCGCCAGCAGCTACCGACAGGGTAGCCCAGAAAAACTGTTTTTT; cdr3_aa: CASSYRQGSPEKLFF
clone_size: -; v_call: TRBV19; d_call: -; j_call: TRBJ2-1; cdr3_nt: TGTGCCAGTAGTATAGACGGCGGAGTCGGGGAGCAGTTCTTC; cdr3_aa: CASSIDGGVGEQFF
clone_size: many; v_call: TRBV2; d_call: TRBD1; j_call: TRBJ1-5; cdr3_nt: TGTGCCAGCAGGACAGGGGATGGGACTGGCAATCAGCCCCAGCATTTT; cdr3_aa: CASRTGDGTGNQPQHF
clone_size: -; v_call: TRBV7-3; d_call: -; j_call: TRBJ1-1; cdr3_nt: TGTGCCAGCAGCTTCCAGGGGAACACTGAAGCTTTCTTT; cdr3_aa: CASSFQGNTEAFF
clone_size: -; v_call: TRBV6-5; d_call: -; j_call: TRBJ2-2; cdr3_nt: TGTGCCAGCAAATCAGCGGGCGGGCTTAGCGGGGAGCTGTTTTTT; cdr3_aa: CASKSAGGLSGELFF
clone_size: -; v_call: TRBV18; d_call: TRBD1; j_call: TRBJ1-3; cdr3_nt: TGTGCCAGCTCACTAGTACAGGGGAAGGCTGGAAACACCATATATTTT; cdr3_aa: CASSLVQGKAGNTIYF
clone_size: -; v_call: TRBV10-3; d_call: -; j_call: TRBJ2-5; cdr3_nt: TGTGCCATCAGTGAGCCCGGACACAACCAAGAGACCCAGTACTTC; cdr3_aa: CAISEPGHNQETQYF
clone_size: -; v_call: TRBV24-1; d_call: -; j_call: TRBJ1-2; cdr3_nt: TGTGCCACCAGTAAGGACAGAGACTATGGCTACACCTTC; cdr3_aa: CATSKDRDYGYTF
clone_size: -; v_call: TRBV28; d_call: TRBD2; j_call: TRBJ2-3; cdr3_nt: TGTGCCAGCGGGGCCCTCGGGGCTAGCGGGAGGTGGGCAGATACGCAGTATTTT; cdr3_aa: CASGALGASGRWADTQYF
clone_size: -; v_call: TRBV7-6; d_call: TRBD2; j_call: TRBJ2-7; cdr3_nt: TGTGCCAGCAGCTTGCTAGCGGGAGGCAGCTGGTCCTACGAGCAGTACTTC; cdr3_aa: CASSLLAGGSWSYEQYF
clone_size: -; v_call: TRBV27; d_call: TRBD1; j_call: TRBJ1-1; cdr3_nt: TGTGCCAGCAGTGAAAACAGGGGGCTCACTGAAGCTTTCTTT; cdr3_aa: CASSENRGLTEAFF
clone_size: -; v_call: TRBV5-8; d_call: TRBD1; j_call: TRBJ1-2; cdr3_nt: TGTGCCAGCAGCACCCGGGACAGCAACTATGGCTACACCTTC; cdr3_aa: CASSTRDSNYGYTF
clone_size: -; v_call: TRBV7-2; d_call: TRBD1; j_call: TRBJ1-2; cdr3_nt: TGTGCCAGCAGCTCGGGACAGAGCAGAAACTATGGCTACACCTTC; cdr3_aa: CASSSGQSRNYGYTF
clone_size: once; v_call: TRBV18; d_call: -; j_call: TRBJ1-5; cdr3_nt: TGTGCCAGCTCCGCGATCACGGGGTTTGAGCAGCCCCAGCATTTT; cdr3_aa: CASSAITGFEQPQHF
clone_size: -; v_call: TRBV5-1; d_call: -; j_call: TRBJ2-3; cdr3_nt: TGCGCCAGCAGCTTGGAGGGCGGGCCAGATACGCAGTATTTT; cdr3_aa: CASSLEGGPDTQYF
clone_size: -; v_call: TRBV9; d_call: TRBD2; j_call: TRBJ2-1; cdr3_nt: TGTGCCAGCAGCGCCGGGGGGGCCGGCAACAATGAGCAGTTCTTC; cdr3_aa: CASSAGGAGNNEQFF
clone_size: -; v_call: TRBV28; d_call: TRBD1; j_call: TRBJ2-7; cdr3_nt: TGTGCCAGCAAATTGGACAGGGGGCCCTACGAGCAGTACTTC; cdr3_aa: CASKLDRGPYEQYF
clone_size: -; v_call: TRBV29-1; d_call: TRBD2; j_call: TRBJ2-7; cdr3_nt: TGCAGCGTACGGGAGGGCCGGAGCGAGCAGTACTTC; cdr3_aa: CSVREGRSEQYF